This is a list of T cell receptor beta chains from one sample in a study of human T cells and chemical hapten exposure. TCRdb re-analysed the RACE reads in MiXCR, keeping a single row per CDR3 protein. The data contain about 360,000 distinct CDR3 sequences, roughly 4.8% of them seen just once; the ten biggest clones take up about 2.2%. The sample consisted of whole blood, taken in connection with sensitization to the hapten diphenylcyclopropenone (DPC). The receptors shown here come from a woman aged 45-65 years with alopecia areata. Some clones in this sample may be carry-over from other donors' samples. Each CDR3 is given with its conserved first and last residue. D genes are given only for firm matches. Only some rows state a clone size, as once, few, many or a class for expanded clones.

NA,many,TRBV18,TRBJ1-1,CASSPPGTMNTEAFF,TGTGCCAGCTCACCTCCCGGGACAATGAACACTGAAGCTTTCTTT
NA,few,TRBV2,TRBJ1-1,CASSATGLMNTEAFF,TGTGCCAGCAGTGCCACAGGGTTAATGAACACTGAAGCTTTCTTT
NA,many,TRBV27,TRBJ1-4,CASSLAGVPMELFF,TGTGCCAGCAGTTTGGCAGGGGTCCCGATGGAACTGTTTTTT
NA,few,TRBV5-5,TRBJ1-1,CASSLFPADEAFF,TGTGCCAGCAGCTTGTTCCCAGCGGATGAAGCTTTCTTT
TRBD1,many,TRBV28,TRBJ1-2,CASSLYQGARGYTF,TGTGCCAGCAGTTTATATCAGGGGGCGCGTGGCTACACCTTC
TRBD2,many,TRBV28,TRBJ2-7,CASSLPQRGEQYF,TGTGCCAGCAGTTTGCCACAGCGGGGCGAGCAGTACTTC
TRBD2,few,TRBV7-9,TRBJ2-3,CASSVTSGGLAQYF,TGTGCCAGCAGCGTGACTAGCGGGGGTTTGGCGCAGTATTTT
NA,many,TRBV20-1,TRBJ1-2,CSARLQGWAYGYTF,TGCAGTGCCCGATTACAGGGATGGGCCTATGGCTACACCTTC
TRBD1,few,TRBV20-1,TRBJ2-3,CSAADRQGTTDTQYF,TGCAGTGCGGCCGACAGACAGGGTACCACAGATACGCAGTATTTT
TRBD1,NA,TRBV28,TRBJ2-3,CASSLPRTGVTDTQYF,TGTGCCAGCAGTTTACCCCGGACAGGGGTGACAGATACGCAGTATTTT
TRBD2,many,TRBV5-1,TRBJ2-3,CASSPRGGHPNADTQYF,TGCGCCAGCAGCCCGCGCGGGGGGCACCCCAATGCAGATACGCAGTATTTT
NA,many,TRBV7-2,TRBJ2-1,CASSPWLEQFF,TGTGCCAGCAGCCCTTGGCTTGAGCAGTTCTTC
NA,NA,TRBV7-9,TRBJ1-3,CASSPGWSSGNTIYF,TGTGCCAGCAGCCCCGGCTGGAGCTCTGGAAACACCATATATTTT
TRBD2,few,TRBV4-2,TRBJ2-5,CASSQVILGSGRVGETQYF,TGTGCCAGCAGCCAAGTGATTCTCGGTAGCGGGAGAGTCGGGGAGACCCAGTACTTC
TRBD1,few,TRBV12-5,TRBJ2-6,CASGLIIGTGSLGGANVLTF,TGTGCTAGTGGTTTGATAATCGGGACAGGGAGTTTGGGTGGGGCCAACGTCCTGACTTTC
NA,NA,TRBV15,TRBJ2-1,CATSTAGGDEQFF,TGTGCCACCAGCACAGCCGGTGGGGATGAGCAGTTCTTC
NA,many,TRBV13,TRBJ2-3,CASSPHGAGEVTDTQYF,TGTGCCAGCAGCCCTCACGGGGCGGGTGAGGTCACAGATACGCAGTATTTT
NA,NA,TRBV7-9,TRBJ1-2,CASSLAGNGYTF,TGTGCCAGCAGCTTAGCAGGGAACGGCTACACCTTC
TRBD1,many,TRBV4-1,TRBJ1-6,CASSQEAGQGFSPLHF,TGCGCCAGCAGCCAAGAGGCGGGACAGGGTTTCTCACCCCTCCACTTT
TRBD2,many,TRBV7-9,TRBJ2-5,CASSLAGTSGREAQYF,TGTGCCAGCAGCTTAGCGGGGACTAGCGGGAGAGAAGCCCAGTACTTC
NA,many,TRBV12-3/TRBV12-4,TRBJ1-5,CASSPGAGNQPQHF,TGTGCCAGCAGCCCAGGGGCAGGGAATCAGCCCCAGCATTTT
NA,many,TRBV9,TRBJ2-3,CASSVAGASGTDTQYF,TGTGCCAGCAGCGTAGCTGGTGCATCTGGCACAGATACGCAGTATTTT
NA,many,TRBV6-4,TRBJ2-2,CASTPSGNTGELFF,TGTGCCAGCACCCCTTCGGGGAACACCGGGGAGCTGTTTTTT
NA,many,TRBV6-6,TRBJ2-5,CASSYRGETQYF,TGTGCCAGCAGTTACAGGGGAGAGACCCAGTACTTC
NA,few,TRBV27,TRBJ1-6,CASSFRSYNSPLHF,TGTGCCAGCAGTTTTCGCTCCTATAATTCACCCCTCCACTTT
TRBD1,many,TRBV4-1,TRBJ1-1,CASSQEGQGSTEAFF,TGCGCCAGCAGCCAAGAGGGACAGGGTTCCACTGAAGCTTTCTTT
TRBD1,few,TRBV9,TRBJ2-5,CASSVHSGTAQETQYF,TGTGCCAGCAGCGTGCACTCCGGGACAGCTCAAGAGACCCAGTACTTC
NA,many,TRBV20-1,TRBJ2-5,CSGTTPVAEETQYF,TGCAGTGGGACGACTCCCGTGGCGGAAGAGACCCAGTACTTC
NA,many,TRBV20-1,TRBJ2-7,CSARPRYETSYEQYF,TGCAGTGCTAGGCCCCGATACGAGACTTCCTACGAGCAGTACTTC
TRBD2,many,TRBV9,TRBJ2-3,CASSGAGGGTDTQYF,TGTGCCAGCAGCGGAGCGGGGGGGGGCACAGATACGCAGTATTTT
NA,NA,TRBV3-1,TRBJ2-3,CASSPSPGADTQYF,TGTGCCAGCAGCCCCAGCCCAGGGGCAGATACGCAGTATTTT
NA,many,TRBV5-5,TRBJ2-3,CASLHADTQYF,TGTGCCAGCCTTCATGCAGATACGCAGTATTTT
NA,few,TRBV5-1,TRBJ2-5,CASHIYPGAETQYF,TGCGCCAGCCACATTTACCCGGGAGCAGAGACCCAGTACTTC
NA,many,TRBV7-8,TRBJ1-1,CASRGRSRTTEAFF,TGTGCCAGCAGAGGGAGGAGTCGGACCACTGAAGCTTTCTTT
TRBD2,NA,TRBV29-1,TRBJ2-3,CSVGEGRGGDTQYF,TGCAGCGTAGGGGAAGGGAGGGGTGGAGATACGCAGTATTTT
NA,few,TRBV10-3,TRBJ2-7,CAISRSGASYEQYF,TGTGCCATCAGCCGCTCCGGGGCCTCCTACGAGCAGTACTTC
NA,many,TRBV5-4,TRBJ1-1,CASSSETHPEAFF,TGTGCCAGCAGCTCCGAGACACATCCTGAAGCTTTCTTT
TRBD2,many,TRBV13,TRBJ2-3,CASSPLGSGVTDTQYF,TGTGCCAGCAGCCCGTTGGGTAGCGGGGTCACAGATACGCAGTATTTT
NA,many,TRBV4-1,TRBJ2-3,CASSQERDADTQYF,TGCGCCAGCAGCCAAGAGCGGGACGCAGATACGCAGTATTTT